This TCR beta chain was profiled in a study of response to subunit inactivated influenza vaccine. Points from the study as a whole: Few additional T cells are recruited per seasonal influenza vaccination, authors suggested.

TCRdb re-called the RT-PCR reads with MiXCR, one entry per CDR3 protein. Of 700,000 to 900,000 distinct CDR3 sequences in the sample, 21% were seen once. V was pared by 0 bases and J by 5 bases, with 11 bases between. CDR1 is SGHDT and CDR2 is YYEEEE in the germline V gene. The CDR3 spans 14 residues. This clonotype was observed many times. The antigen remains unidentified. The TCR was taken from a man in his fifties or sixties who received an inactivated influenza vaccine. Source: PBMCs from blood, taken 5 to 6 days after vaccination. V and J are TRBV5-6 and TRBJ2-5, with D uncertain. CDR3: CASSLGGTQETQYF. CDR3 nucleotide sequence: TGTGCCAGCAGCTTGGGGGGTACCCAGGAGACCCAGTACTTC.